What follows are 12 T cell receptor beta chains derived from one specimen sequenced in a study of graft-versus-host responses after intestinal transplantation. Graft material was processed, releasing intraepithelial and lamina propria lymphocytes. Using immunoSEQ multiplex PCR, the repertoire was profiled, and TCRdb retains in-frame clones only, with some absent. The sample holds about 15,000 clones, 80% seen once. The material was ileum tissue, obtained roughly 98 days after intestinal transplant. These receptors were collected from a human patient who received an intestinal transplant, so some T cells may come from the graft donor.

The chain joins TRBV18 to TRBJ2-7, with unresolved D. Germline CDR1 and CDR2: KGHSH and LQKENI. The CDR3 has 16 amino acids. Trimming removed 2 bases at V and 5 bases at J, with 19 bases between. CDR3 sequence: CASSPLLTSGYDEQYF. CDR3 DNA: TGTGCCAGCTCACCATTGCTGACGTCCGGCTATGACGAGCAGTACTTC.

The chain is built from TRBV30 and TRBJ1-1; TRBD1 is a possible D gene (5 bases). The germline V gene encodes CDR1 GTSNPN and CDR2 SVGIG (reference sequence). This CDR3 region has 13 residues. The V gene lost 4 bases and the J gene lost 0 bases, with 9 bases spanning the gap. The CDR3, as DNA: TGTGCCTGGAAGGGGAACATGAACACTGAAGCTTTCTTT. Amino acid sequence: CAWKGNMNTEAFF.

The V and J genes are TRBV6-5 and TRBJ2-1, with D tentatively TRBD2 (6 bases). The CDR3 has 16 amino acids. V was trimmed by 0 bases and J by 8 bases, leaving 17 bases between them. Germline CDR1 MNHEY, CDR2 SVGAGI. CDR3 amino acids: CASSYSYGPRRDEQFF. The CDR3 bases are TGTGCCAGCAGTTACTCGTATGGACCAAGGAGGGATGAGCAGTTCTTC.

J is TRBJ1-2 and V is TRBV6-6; D might be TRBD1 (5 bases). V was cut by 4 bases and J by 4 bases, with 10 bases left in between. The CDR3 consists of 13 residues. CDR1 is MNHNY and CDR2 is SVGAGI in the germline V gene (reference sequence). Written as DNA, the CDR3 is TGTGCCAGCAGTTGGTCACAGGCCTATGGCTACACCTTC. Amino acid sequence: CASSWSQAYGYTF.

V usage is TRBV29-1 and J usage is TRBJ2-2; D possibly corresponds to TRBD2 (6 bases). The CDR3 covers 18 residues. V was pared by 0 bases and J by 4 bases, with 21 bases between. Looked up from germline, CDR1 is SQVTM and CDR2 is ANQGSEA. The CDR3 loop is CSVEEVRDVPLGTGELFF. The CDR3 DNA follows: TGCAGCGTTGAAGAGGTGCGGGACGTACCTTTGGGCACCGGGGAGCTGTTTTTT.

This chain connects TRBV11-1 to TRBJ2-1, with 12 bases aligning to TRBD2. V was clipped by 4 bases and J by 8 bases; unmatched bases: 6. Germline V gene data show CDR1 as SGHAT and CDR2 as FQDESV (reference sequence). The CDR3 length is 15 residues. CDR3 amino acids: CASSWTSGTAYEQFF. The CDR3 DNA sequence: TGTGCCAGCAGCTGGACTAGCGGGACCGCCTATGAGCAGTTCTTC. Full variable domain (remainder filled in from reference TRBV11-1 and TRBJ2-1): EAEVAQSPRYKITEKSQAVAFWCDPISGHATLYWYRQILGQGPELLVQFQDESVVDDSQLPKDRFSAERLKGVDSTLKIQPAELGDSAMYLCASSWTSGTAYEQFFGPGTRLTVL.

J is TRBJ2-1 and V is TRBV18; 11 bases map to TRBD2. CDR1 is KGHSH and CDR2 is LQKENI in the germline V gene. The ends lost 2 bases at V and 0 bases at J; junction bases unmatched: 6. This CDR3 spans 18 amino acids. The CDR3 DNA reads TGTGCCAGCTCACCAAGGGTAGCGGGAGGGCCCTCCTACAATGAGCAGTTCTTC. Its protein is CASSPRVAGGPSYNEQFF.

The V and J genes are TRBV19 and TRBJ1-1; 7 bases align to TRBD1. The V and J ends lost 3 bases and 4 bases, in that order; junction bases with no gene match: 11. Germline CDR1 and CDR2: LNHDA and SQIVND (reference sequence). This CDR3 region has 16 residues. As DNA, the CDR3 is TGTGCCAGTAGTATGTGGTGGGCAGGGGGAGGCACTGAAGCTTTCTTT. Translation gives CASSMWWAGGGTEAFF.

V is TRBV10-3 and J is TRBJ2-7; D call uncertain. The CDR3 is 14 residues long. Germline V gene sequence: CDR1 ENHRY, CDR2 SYGVKD. Trimming cost V 10 bases and J 0 bases, with 16 bases left between them. For the CDR3, the DNA is TGTGCCAGTTTAGGTCGAACAAGCTCCTACGAGCAGTACTTC. Encoded protein: CASLGRTSSYEQYF.

This chain uses TRBV20-1 with TRBJ2-7; D unresolved. This CDR3 has 11 residues. V gave up 5 bases and J gave up 3 bases, with 8 bases separating them. Germline CDR1 is DFQATT and CDR2 is SNEGSKA (reference sequence). CDR3 residues: CSAPFLYEQYF. For the CDR3, the DNA is TGCAGTGCTCCCTTCCTCTACGAGCAGTACTTC.

The rearrangement joins TRBV19 to TRBJ2-7; 13 nucleotides line up with TRBD2. The CDR3 spans 15 residues. Germline trimming cut 2 bases from V and 3 bases from J; bases unmatched to any gene: 1. Germline loops: CDR1 LNHDA, CDR2 SQIVND (reference sequence). The CDR3 loop is CASSIRTSGGYEQYF. CDR3 bases: TGTGCCAGTAGTATACGGACTAGCGGGGGCTACGAGCAGTACTTC.

The V gene is TRBV14, the J gene TRBJ2-1; D not certain. Germline CDR1 is SGHDN and CDR2 is FVKESK. This CDR3 is built from 13 residues. Trimming stripped 1 base from V and 6 bases from J, with 7 bases between. This chain's CDR3 is CASSQVASNEQFF. CDR3 in DNA: TGTGCCAGCAGCCAAGTCGCAAGCAATGAGCAGTTCTTC.